This T cell receptor (beta chain) was captured in a study of blood T cells in healthy people across ages. V lost 10 bases to trimming and J lost 0 bases; unmatched junction nucleotides: 5. Germline lookup yields CDR1 MNHEY and CDR2 SVGEGT. The CDR3 totals 13 residues. Using a J-beta primer mix together with a sample-barcoded 5' primer, a second PCR was run for roughly 6 to 11 cycles. MiXCR, run by TCRdb on the 5' RACE reads, gives a single entry per CDR3 protein. This sample yields more than 650,000 distinct CDR3 sequences, of which around a quarter are seen a single time; around 2.9% belongs to the top ten. This clonotype was seen only a few times. These data were likewise used in another study, on T cells of mothers and their children. This second study says: Related pairs of mothers and children showed slightly higher, non-significant overlap versus unrelated pairs.

The clonotype comes from a boy between 10 and 17 years old in good health. Sequenced material: blood. This chain connects TRBV6-2 or TRBV6-3 to TRBJ2-5, with 7 nucleotides matching TRBD2. CDR3 residues: CAIDGGYQETQYF. The CDR3 DNA reads as TGTGCCATCGACGGGGGGTACCAAGAGACCCAGTACTTC.